The 14 T cell receptor beta chains below come from one sample, sequenced in a study of T-cell memory formation after mild COVID-19. TCRdb independently ran MiXCR on the 5' RACE reads; one entry per CDR3 protein. This table has a few hundred thousand distinct CDR3 sequences, about 20% appearing once. The specimen was PBMCs or a T cell subset sorted from them (not recorded which). These receptor sequences come from an adult woman who had mild COVID-19 (a few samples of this study predate the infection). Cell type and time point are not known.

This clonotype came up a few times. The chain couples TRBV24-1 to TRBJ2-1; the D is unclear. This CDR3 region has 13 residues. Trimming left V 4 bases short and J 13 bases short, with 16 bases between. CDR1 KGHDR and CDR2 SFDVKD come from the germline V gene. In DNA form, the CDR3 reads TGTGCCACCAGTGACCCTAATTTAGAGAGCCAGTTCTTC. It yields the protein CATSDPNLESQFF.

This clonotype was counted only a few times. In nucleotides, the CDR3 is TGCGCCAGCAGCCAGGCGGACAGGGGAGACTTGCCCCAGCATTTT. This encodes CASSQADRGDLPQHF. The genes are TRBV4-1 and TRBJ1-5; 9 positions agree with TRBD1. Germline trimming cut 3 bases from V and 9 bases from J; bases unmatched to any gene: 9. Per the germline V gene, CDR1 is MGHRA and CDR2 is YSYEKL. This CDR3 spans 15 amino acids.

This clonotype was observed at least ten times. This sequence joins TRBV5-4 and TRBJ1-2; D remains unclear. This CDR3 has 13 residues. Trimming removed 3 bases at V and 8 bases at J, with 14 bases between. Germline lookup yields CDR1 SGHNT and CDR2 YYREEE (reference sequence). The CDR3 is CASSSANSAGYTF. In DNA form, the CDR3 reads TGTGCCAGCAGCTCAGCCAACTCAGCCGGCTACACCTTC.

This clonotype was detected ten times or more. The V and J genes are TRBV27 and TRBJ2-2; D is ambiguous. Looked up from germline, CDR1 is MNHEY and CDR2 is SMNVEV (reference sequence). The length of the CDR3 is 14 residues. Trimming shortened V by 6 bases and J by 2 bases, and 10 bases separated the two germline ends. Here the CDR3 DNA reads TGTGCCAGCAGACCCGACACTAACACCGGGGAGCTGTTTTTT. This translates into CASRPDTNTGELFF.

The J gene is TRBJ2-1, the V gene TRBV20-1; D is unresolved. Deletions cut 0 bases from V and 8 bases from J, with 11 bases between. CDR3 size: 13 residues. In germline, CDR1 is DFQATT, CDR2 SNEGSKA (reference sequence). CDR3 loop: CSARDPASDEQFF. The CDR3 bases are TGCAGTGCTAGAGATCCCGCTAGTGATGAGCAGTTCTTC.

The chain joins TRBV13 to TRBJ2-7; D is undetermined. The V and J ends lost 5 bases and 4 bases respectively, with 18 bases between them. This CDR3 has 15 amino acids. Germline V CDR1 and CDR2: PRHDT, FYEKMQ (reference sequence). This CDR3 is CASSAIPRGEYEQYF. For the CDR3, the DNA is TGTGCCAGCAGCGCCATCCCGAGAGGAGAGTACGAGCAGTACTTC. Filled out from reference TRBV13 and TRBJ2-7, the complete variable domain reads AAGVIQSPRHLIKEKRETATLKCYPIPRHDTVYWYQQGPGQDPQFLISFYEKMQSDKGSIPDRFSAQQFSDYHSELNMSSLELGDSALYFCASSAIPRGEYEQYFGPGTRLTVT.

The V and J genes are TRBV5-1 and TRBJ1-6; 9 bases map to TRBD1. After removal of 4 bases from V and 9 bases from J, the junction contained 8 bases not matched to a gene. Germline assignment: CDR1 SGHRS and CDR2 YFSETQ. This CDR3 has 15 amino acids. CDR3 loop: CASSRGQGAFSPLHF. The CDR3 DNA reads TGCGCCAGCAGCAGGGGACAGGGTGCTTTTTCACCCCTCCACTTT.

The chain carries TRBV25-1 and TRBJ2-1; 8 bases line up with TRBD2. This CDR3 is built from 18 residues. The trim removed 3 bases at V and 5 bases at J, leaving 15 bases unmatched. The germline CDR1 and CDR2 sequences are MGHDK and SYGVNS. The CDR3 bases are TGTGCCAGCAGTGACCCCGACCCCTTCGGGAGGGACGACAATGAGCAGTTCTTC. This translates into CASSDPDPFGRDDNEQFF.

The chain employs TRBV7-2 and TRBJ1-1; 8 bases fit TRBD1. The CDR3 has 14 amino acids. V trimming: 3 bases; J trimming: 4 bases; junction bases outside the gene matches: 4. Looked up from germline, CDR1 is SGHTA and CDR2 is FQGNSA. CDR3 residues: CASSFQGAPTEAFF. The CDR3 DNA sequence: TGTGCCAGCAGCTTCCAGGGGGCGCCCACTGAAGCTTTCTTT.

The chain is built from TRBV5-1 and TRBJ2-2; no clear D. Trimming stripped 1 base from V and 1 base from J, with 11 bases between. Germline V lookup: CDR1 SGHRS, CDR2 YFSETQ. The length of the CDR3 is 16 residues. This CDR3 is CASSLFAGKNTGELFF. The DNA for the CDR3 is TGCGCCAGCAGCTTGTTTGCAGGAAAGAACACCGGGGAGCTGTTTTTT.

The genes are TRBV12-3 or TRBV12-4 and TRBJ2-2, with TRBD2 identical over 7 bases. The V and J ends lost 5 bases and 5 bases, in that order; junction bases with no gene match: 5. The CDR3 is 14 residues long. The CDR3: CASSISGWTGELFF. DNA for the CDR3: TGTGCCAGCAGTATTAGCGGGTGGACCGGGGAGCTGTTTTTT.

This clonotype was recorded at least ten times. DNA of the CDR3: TGCGCCAGCAGCCCGGGACAGGGGCGACGGTTGAACACTGAAGCTTTCTTT. It specifies CASSPGQGRRLNTEAFF. The chain joins TRBV4-1 to TRBJ1-1; 10 bases line up with TRBD1. Germline CDR1 is MGHRA and CDR2 is YSYEKL. The CDR3 is 17 residues long. Trimming cost V 4 bases and J 0 bases; bases outside gene matches: 8.

This clonotype came up once. V usage is TRBV20-1 and J usage is TRBJ2-2, with TRBD1 matching over 8 bases. The CDR3 contains 15 residues. The V gene end was trimmed by 0 bases and the J gene end by 7 bases; junction bases not matched to a gene: 7. In germline, CDR1 is DFQATT, CDR2 SNEGSKA (reference sequence). This CDR3 is CSARDRDRPDGELFF. The CDR3 bases are TGCAGTGCTAGAGACCGGGACAGGCCCGACGGGGAGCTGTTTTTT.

This clonotype appeared many times. This sequence joins TRBV3-1 and TRBJ2-7, with TRBD2 matching over 9 bases. With 2 bases clipped from V and 0 bases from J, the junction kept 8 bases outside the gene matches. In germline, CDR1 is LGHDT, CDR2 YNNKEL (reference sequence). The CDR3 consists of 17 residues. The CDR3 nucleotides are TGTGCCAGCAGCCAACTACTGACTAGCGGATCCTCCTACGAGCAGTACTTC. It specifies CASSQLLTSGSSYEQYF.